What follows are 5 T cell receptor beta chains derived from one specimen sequenced in a study of blood T cell repertoires in COVID-19 (dated by TCRdb to about 2020). Library generation was performed with the immunoSEQ multiplex PCR assay. TCRdb re-hosts the immuneACCESS table, in-frame sequences only. Its copies lack some clones; in the studies checked, an unresolved V gene accounts for under half of them, and the cause for the rest is not known. Counted in this sample were just over 300,000 clones; under 90% of them appeared once. Roughly 1.9% of the sample goes to the ten largest clones. Sequences were obtained from peripheral blood. The receptors stem from a woman in her 30s with COVID-19, enrolled during active disease.

The chain carries TRBV18 and TRBJ1-1; TRBD1 aligns across 10 bases. This CDR3 has 17 residues. The germline gives CDR1 KGHSH, CDR2 LQKENI. The V and J ends lost 6 bases and 3 bases, in that order; junction bases with no gene match: 13. The CDR3 DNA is TGTGCCAGCTCCCAAACCTTAATGGACAGGGGGGACACTGAAGCTTTCTTT. Encoded protein: CASSQTLMDRGDTEAFF.

This chain's CDR3 is CASSDRGLAAQETQYF. The CDR3 bases are TGTGCCAGCAGTGATAGGGGACTAGCCGCGCAAGAGACCCAGTACTTC. The chain couples TRBV6-1 to TRBJ2-5; 9 bases fit TRBD2. The CDR3 totals 16 residues. Per the germline V gene, CDR1 is MNHNS and CDR2 is SASEGT. After removal of 3 bases from V and 2 bases from J, the junction contained 7 bases not matched to a gene.

V and J are TRBV6-5 and TRBJ1-5; 8 bases map to TRBD1. Germline V CDR1 and CDR2: MNHEY, SVGAGI. The CDR3 consists of 15 residues. The trim removed 4 bases at V and 3 bases at J, leaving 5 bases unmatched. The CDR3 loop is CASSSQDRDNQPQHF. The CDR3 region has the DNA TGTGCCAGCAGTTCCCAGGACAGGGACAATCAGCCCCAGCATTTT.

The V gene is TRBV18, the J gene TRBJ1-4; 7 bases map to TRBD1. V was clipped by 9 bases and J by 7 bases; unmatched bases: 8. Germline lookup yields CDR1 KGHSH and CDR2 LQKENI. The CDR3 length is 13 residues. As DNA, the CDR3 is TGTGCCAGTACGACAGGGTTGGCTGAAAAACTGTTTTTT. The encoded protein is CASTTGLAEKLFF.

This rearrangement joins TRBV9 to TRBJ2-7, with D possibly TRBD2 on 6 matching bases. V was clipped by 1 base and J by 7 bases, with 12 bases between them. CDR3 length: 13 amino acids. The germline CDR1 and CDR2 sequences are SGDLS and YYNGEE. The CDR3 region has the DNA TGTGCCAGCAGCGTATCCATCGGGGGAGAGCAGTACTTC. As protein: CASSVSIGGEQYF.